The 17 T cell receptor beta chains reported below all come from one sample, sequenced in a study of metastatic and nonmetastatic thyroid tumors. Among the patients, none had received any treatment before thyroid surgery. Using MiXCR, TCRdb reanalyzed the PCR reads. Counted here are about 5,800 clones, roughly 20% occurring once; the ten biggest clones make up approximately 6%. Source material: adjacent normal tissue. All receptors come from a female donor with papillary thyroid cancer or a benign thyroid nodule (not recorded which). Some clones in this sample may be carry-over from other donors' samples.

CDR3 in amino acids: CASSLVAGELFF. CDR3 sequence (DNA): TGTGCCAGCAGCCTCGTAGCCGGGGAGCTGTTTTTT. The J gene is TRBJ2-2, the V gene TRBV11-2; D unresolved. V was trimmed by 5 bases and J by 6 bases, leaving 7 bases between them. CDR1 SGHAT and CDR2 FQNNGV come from the germline V gene. The CDR3 is made up of 12 amino acids.

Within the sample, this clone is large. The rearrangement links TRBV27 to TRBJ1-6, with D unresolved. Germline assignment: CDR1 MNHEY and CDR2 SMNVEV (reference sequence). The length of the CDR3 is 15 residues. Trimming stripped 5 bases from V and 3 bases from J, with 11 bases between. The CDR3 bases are TGTGCCAGCAGTCGAGAACAGCGCTATAATTCACCCCTCCACTTT. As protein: CASSREQRYNSPLHF.

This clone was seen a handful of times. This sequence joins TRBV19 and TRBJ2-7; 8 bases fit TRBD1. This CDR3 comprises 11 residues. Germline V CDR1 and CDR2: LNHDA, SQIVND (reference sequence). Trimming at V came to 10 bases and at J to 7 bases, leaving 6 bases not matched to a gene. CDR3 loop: CAISGTGEQYF. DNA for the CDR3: TGTGCCATCAGTGGGACAGGTGAGCAGTACTTC.

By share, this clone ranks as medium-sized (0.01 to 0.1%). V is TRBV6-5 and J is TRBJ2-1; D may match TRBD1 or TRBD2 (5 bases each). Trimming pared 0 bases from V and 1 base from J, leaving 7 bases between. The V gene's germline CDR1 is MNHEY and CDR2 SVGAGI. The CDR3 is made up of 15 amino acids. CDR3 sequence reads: CASSYSWGSYNEQFF. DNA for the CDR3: TGTGCCAGCAGTTACTCTTGGGGGTCCTACAATGAGCAGTTCTTC.

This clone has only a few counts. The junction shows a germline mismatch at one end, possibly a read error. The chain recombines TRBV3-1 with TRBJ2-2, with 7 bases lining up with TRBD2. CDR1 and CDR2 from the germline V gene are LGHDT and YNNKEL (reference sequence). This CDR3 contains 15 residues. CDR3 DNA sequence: TGTGCCAGCATCCAAGGTACTAGCGAGGCCGGGGAGCTTTTTTTT. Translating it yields CASIQGTSEAGELFF.

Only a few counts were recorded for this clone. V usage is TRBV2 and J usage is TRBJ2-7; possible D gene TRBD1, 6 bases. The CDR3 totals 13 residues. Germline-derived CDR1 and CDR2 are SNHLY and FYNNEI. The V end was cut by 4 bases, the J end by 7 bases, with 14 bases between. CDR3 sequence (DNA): TGTGCCAGCAGTGCCCCAGGGGTAGGTGAGCAGTACTTC. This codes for CASSAPGVGEQYF. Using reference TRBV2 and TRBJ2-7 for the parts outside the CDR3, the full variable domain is EPEVTQTPSHQVTQMGQEVILRCVPISNHLYFYWYRQILGQKVEFLVSFYNNEISEKSEIFDDQFSVERPDGSNFTLKIRSTKLEDSAMYFCASSAPGVGEQYFGPGTRLTVT.

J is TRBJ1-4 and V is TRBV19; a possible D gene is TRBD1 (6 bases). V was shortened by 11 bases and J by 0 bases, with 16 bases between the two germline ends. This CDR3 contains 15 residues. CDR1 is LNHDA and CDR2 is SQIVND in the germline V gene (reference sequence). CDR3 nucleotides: TGTGCCTCCGAGAGGGGGGCTCCAACTAATGAAAAACTGTTTTTT. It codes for CASERGAPTNEKLFF.

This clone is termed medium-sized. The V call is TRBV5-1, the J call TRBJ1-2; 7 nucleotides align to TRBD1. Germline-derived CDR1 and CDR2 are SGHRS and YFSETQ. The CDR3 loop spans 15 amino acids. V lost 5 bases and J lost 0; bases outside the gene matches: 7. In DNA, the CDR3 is TGCGCCAGCAGGATAGCAGGGGGAGCTAACTATGGCTACACCTTC. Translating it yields CASRIAGGANYGYTF.

As DNA, the CDR3 is TGTGCCAGCAGACCTTCGGGTTCCTCCTACGAGCAGTACTTC. This encodes CASRPSGSSYEQYF. The chain has TRBV6-1 and TRBJ2-7, with D unresolved. The CDR3 runs 14 residues. In germline, CDR1 is MNHNS, CDR2 SASEGT. V lost 6 bases to trimming and J lost 0 bases, with 12 bases between them.

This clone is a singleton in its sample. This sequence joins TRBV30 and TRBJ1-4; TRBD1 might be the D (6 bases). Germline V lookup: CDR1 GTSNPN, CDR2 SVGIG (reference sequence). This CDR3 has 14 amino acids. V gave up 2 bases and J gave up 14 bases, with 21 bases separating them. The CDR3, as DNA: TGTGCCTGGAGTCTTGGACAGTATAATGAATTTCTGTTTTTT. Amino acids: CAWSLGQYNEFLFF.

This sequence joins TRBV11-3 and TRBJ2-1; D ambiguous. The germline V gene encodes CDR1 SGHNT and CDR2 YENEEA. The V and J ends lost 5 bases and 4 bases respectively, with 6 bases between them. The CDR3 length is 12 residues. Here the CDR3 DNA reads TGTGCCAGCAGCCCACTGTACAATGAGCAGTTCTTC. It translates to CASSPLYNEQFF.

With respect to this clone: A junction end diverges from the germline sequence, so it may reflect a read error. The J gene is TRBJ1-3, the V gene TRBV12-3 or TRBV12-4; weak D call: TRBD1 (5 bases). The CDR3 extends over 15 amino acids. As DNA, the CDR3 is TGTGTCAGCAGTTTCTGGGGGAACTCTGGAAACACCATATATTTT. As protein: CVSSFWGNSGNTIYF.

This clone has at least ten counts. CDR3 region: CASYSNQPQHF. CDR3 DNA: TGTGCCAGTTATAGCAATCAGCCCCAGCATTTT. This sequence joins TRBV28 and TRBJ1-5; D uncertain. The germline gives CDR1 MDHEN, CDR2 SYDVKM. This CDR3 region has 11 residues. V lost 9 bases and J 0 bases, leaving 3 bases between the germline ends.

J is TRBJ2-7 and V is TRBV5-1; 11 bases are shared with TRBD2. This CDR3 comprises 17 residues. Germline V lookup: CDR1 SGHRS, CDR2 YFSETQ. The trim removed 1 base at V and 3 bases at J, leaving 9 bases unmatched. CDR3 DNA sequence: TGCGCCAGCAGCTTGATCAATAGCGGGGGGGCAGTCTACGAGCAGTACTTC. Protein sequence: CASSLINSGGAVYEQYF.

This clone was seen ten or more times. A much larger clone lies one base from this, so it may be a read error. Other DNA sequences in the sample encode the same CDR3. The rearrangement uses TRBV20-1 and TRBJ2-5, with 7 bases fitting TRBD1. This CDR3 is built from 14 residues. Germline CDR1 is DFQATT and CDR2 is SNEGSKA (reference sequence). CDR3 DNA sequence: TGCAGTGCCAGAGCCCCGACAGGGATGGAGACCCAGTACTTC. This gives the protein CSARAPTGMETQYF.

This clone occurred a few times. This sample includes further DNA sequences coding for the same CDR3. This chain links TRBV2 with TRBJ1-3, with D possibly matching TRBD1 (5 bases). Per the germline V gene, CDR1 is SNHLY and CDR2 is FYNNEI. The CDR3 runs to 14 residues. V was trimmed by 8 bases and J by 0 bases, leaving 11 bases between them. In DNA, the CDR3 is TGTGCCAGCTCTACAGGTTTCTCTGGAAACACCATATATTTT. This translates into CASSTGFSGNTIYF. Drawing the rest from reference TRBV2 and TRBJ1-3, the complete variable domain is EPEVTQTPSHQVTQMGQEVILRCVPISNHLYFYWYRQILGQKVEFLVSFYNNEISEKSEIFDDQFSVERPDGSNFTLKIRSTKLEDSAMYFCASSTGFSGNTIYFGEGSWLTVV.

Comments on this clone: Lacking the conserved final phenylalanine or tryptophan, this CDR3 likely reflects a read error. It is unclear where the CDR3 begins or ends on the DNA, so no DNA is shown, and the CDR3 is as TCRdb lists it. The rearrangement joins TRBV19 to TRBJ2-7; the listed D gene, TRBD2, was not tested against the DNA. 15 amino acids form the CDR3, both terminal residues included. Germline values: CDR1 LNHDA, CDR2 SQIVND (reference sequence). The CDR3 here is CASSMGLSVSYEHYL.